This T cell receptor beta chain was captured in a study of graft-versus-host responses after intestinal transplantation (dated by TCRdb to about 2021). About the full investigation: The transplants that recipients got were multivisceral, liver-intestinal, or isolated intestinal. Graft-versus-host and host-versus-graft alloreactive T cell clones were tracked in the graft, circulation and bone marrow after intestinal transplantation using bulk TCR-beta CDR3 sequencing. Samples from three later patients were sequenced in-house on an Illumina MiSeq with MiXCR processing rather than by the commercial service. To identify alloreactive clones, pre-transplant mixed lymphocyte reaction products were sequenced and compared with unstimulated pre-transplant donor and recipient T cells. Donor T cell macrochimerism was defined as a peak of at least 4% donor T cells among recipient peripheral blood mononuclear cells. Anti-thymocyte globulin induction was given to all recipients, followed by maintenance tacrolimus and steroids for approximately three years. A cohort of approximately 23 intestinal transplant recipients, including one retransplant, was enrolled, and a few patients lacking pretransplant specimens were excluded.

V and J lose 1 base and 0 bases, and a span of 12 bases separates them. The CDR3 holds 16 amino acids from the cysteine to the phenylalanine. Just CDR3 DNA is preserved here, 48 bases in frame from base 1. Via the germline V gene, CDR1 is MGHRA and CDR2 YSYEKL. General study outcomes and caveats: Conclusions were limited by the relatively low number and heterogeneity of intestinal transplant patients. GvH clones were found in recipient bone marrow, and some of the GvH clones appeared earlier in ileal mucosa or blood, which is consistent with an intestinal mucosal origin. Early after transplant, declines in HvG clones were associated with peak levels of circulating GvH clones. In patients with donor T cell macrochimerism, the allografts had high GvH to HvG T cell clonal ratios.

In this sample, this clone turned up a few times. Its antigen remains unidentified. No much larger clonotype is one base removed from it; base qualities were not supplied. The method was the immunoSEQ multiplex PCR assay. Adaptive Biotechnologies carried out high-throughput TCR-beta CDR3 sequencing of genomic DNA for most patients. The paper's processing steps were these. TCR sequencing data were retrieved from Adaptive's ImmunoSEQ software for roughly 20 patients, whereas a few other patients were processed with MiXCR and VDJtools. CDR3 nucleotide sequences shared by donor and recipient were removed because the origin of these sequences could not be assigned. To count as alloreactive, a clone needed at least 2-fold expansion over unstimulated cells and a minimum CFSE-low frequency of 0.002% (template counts) or 0.001% (read counts). A clone was considered mappable if detected in the sequenced pre-transplant spleen, lymph node, or MLR CFSE-low populations of the donor or recipient. The cumulative frequency of alloreactive clones was calculated as a percentage of all sequences, weighted by copy number. In TCRdb, the immuneACCESS table is reduced to in-frame sequences with V and J assigned. These tables do not hold every clone; where another copy was compared, an unresolved V gene accounts for under half, and the others remain unexplained. Clone size and the V and J calls come from that table; the DNA yielded D and trimming. A total of about 20,000 clones appear in this sample, approximately 89% of them only once. Together, the top ten hold about 9.4% of the sample.

In the first month after transplant, blood samples were collected up to 4 times, and after that at least monthly when available. The material sequenced was PBMCs, taken more than 220 days after intestinal transplant. The V and J segments used are TRBV4-1 and TRBJ1-1; TRBD1 is a weak D gene call, 6 bases matching. The receptor was isolated from a human patient who received an intestinal transplant, so some T cells may come from the graft donor. The nucleotides are TGCGCCAGCAGCCAAGTCTTCAACAGGGTGAACACTGAAGCTTTCTTT. Its protein reads: CASSQVFNRVNTEAFF.